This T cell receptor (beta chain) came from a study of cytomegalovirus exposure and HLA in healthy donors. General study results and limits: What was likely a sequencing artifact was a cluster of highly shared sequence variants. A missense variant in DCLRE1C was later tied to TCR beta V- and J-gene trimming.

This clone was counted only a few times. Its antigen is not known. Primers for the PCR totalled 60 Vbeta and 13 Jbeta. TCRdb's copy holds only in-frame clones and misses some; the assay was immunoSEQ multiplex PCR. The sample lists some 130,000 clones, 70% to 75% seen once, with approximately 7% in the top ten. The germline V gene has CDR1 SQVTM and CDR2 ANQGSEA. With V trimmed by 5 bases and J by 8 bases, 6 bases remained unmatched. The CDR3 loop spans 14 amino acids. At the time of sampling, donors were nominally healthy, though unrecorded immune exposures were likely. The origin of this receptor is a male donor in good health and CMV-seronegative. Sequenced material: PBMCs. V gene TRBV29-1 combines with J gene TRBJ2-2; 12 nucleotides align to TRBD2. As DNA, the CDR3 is TGCAGCGTTTGGGCTAGCGGGAGGGGTGGGGAGCTGTTTTTT. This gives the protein CSVWASGRGGELFF.